One T cell receptor beta chain is described in this entry. Its antigen is still unknown. The assay was immunoSEQ multiplex PCR, and TCRdb's table has in-frame clones only and misses some. Of about 1.1 million clones detected, about 72% appear once; the ten largest clones hold more than 0.85%. The sample comes from a study of shared clonotypes between healthy human individuals. Whole-study context: Three CD4 naive, three CD4 memory, two CD8 naive and one CD8 memory plate were used per donor. Findings and limits, study-wide: Among non-shared clonotypes, generation probabilities were lower than among those shared by all four donors. Though the depth was large, rarefaction showed that sorted-subset sequencing was incomplete.

Germline loops: CDR1 SGHNT, CDR2 YYREEE (reference sequence). Trimming at V came to 7 bases and at J to 2 bases, leaving 12 bases not matched to a gene. The CDR3 has 16 residues. The sample taken for sequencing was memory CD4+ T cells from PBMCs. Specified subset: CD45RA-negative fraction. The rearrangement links TRBV5-4 to TRBJ2-1; 7 positions match TRBD2. The receptor was isolated from a man aged 18-30 years in good health. Some clones in this sample may be carry-over from other donors' samples. The CDR3 coding sequence is TGTGCCAGCCGGGGCGGCGGGAGAATCACCTACAATGAGCAGTTCTTC. Its protein product is CASRGGGRITYNEQFF.